By proportion, the clone carrying this T cell receptor beta chain is medium-sized. What it binds is not known. The sorted Tregs were CD4+CD25+CD127-/low cells. The CDR3 length is 12 residues. Germline loops: CDR1 DFQATT, CDR2 SNEGSKA (reference sequence). V gave up 6 bases and J gave up 5 bases, with 11 bases separating them. After constant-region reverse-primer amplification, full-length variable regions underwent semi-nested PCR with Nested Universal Primer A. TCRdb re-analysed the 5' RACE reads in MiXCR, keeping a single row per CDR3 protein. This sample carries 9,500 to 10,000 distinct CDR3 sequences, around 13% of them seen once, and the ten largest clones take 2.5% to 3.5%. Notes on the study in general: Tumor-infiltrating Treg TCR alpha and beta sequences overlapped most with tumor naive CD4+ T cells, then blood naive. Tumor memory CD4+ T cell TCR gene usage was found to cluster with blood and lymph node memory CD4+ cells and with lymph node naive CD4+ cells. The larger-cohort validation was restricted to a single TCR beta V-J rearrangement rather than whole repertoires.

The specimen was Tregs sorted from blood. The TCR originated in a female donor with breast cancer. The chain joins TRBV20-1 to TRBJ2-1; a weak D match, TRBD1 (6 bases). CDR3 protein: CSAQGTNNEQFF. In DNA form, the CDR3 reads TGCAGTGCCCAAGGGACAAACAATGAGCAGTTCTTC.